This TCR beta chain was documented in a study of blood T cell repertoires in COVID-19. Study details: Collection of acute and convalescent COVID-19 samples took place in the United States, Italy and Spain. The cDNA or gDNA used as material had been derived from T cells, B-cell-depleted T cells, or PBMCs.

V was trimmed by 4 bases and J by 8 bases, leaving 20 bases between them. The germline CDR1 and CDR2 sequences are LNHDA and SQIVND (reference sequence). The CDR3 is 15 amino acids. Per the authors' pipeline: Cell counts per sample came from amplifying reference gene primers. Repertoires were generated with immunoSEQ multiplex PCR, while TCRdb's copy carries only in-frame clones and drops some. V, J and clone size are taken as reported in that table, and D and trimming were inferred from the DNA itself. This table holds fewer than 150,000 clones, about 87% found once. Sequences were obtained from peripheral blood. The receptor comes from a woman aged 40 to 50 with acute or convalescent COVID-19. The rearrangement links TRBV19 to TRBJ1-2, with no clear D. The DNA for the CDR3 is TGTGCCAGTAGTACCCTCGAGTCCCGTTCGAAAGGCTACACCTTC. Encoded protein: CASSTLESRSKGYTF.